The TCR beta chain under discussion was sequenced for a study of blood T cell repertoires in COVID-19. Whole-study context: Nucleic acid was either cDNA or gDNA, and it came from T cells, B-cell-depleted T cells, or PBMCs.

Original analysis: Nucleated cell number was recorded as an estimate derived from reference gene primer amplification. TCRdb's copy holds only in-frame clones and misses some; the assay was immunoSEQ multiplex PCR. The V and J calls and the clone size are those of that table, but D and trimming were determined from the DNA. The data show fewer than 250,000 clones, approximately 85% seen once. Germline V gene sequence: CDR1 SGHNT, CDR2 YENEEA. With V trimmed by 4 bases and J by 5 bases, 5 bases remained unmatched. This CDR3 is built from 14 residues. Residents of under 25 US areas, aged about 18 to 95 years, made up the participants.

This TCR was recovered from a woman in her forties or fifties with acute COVID-19. The source material was PBMCs or T cells enriched from blood (not recorded which). This chain joins TRBV11-3 and TRBJ2-5; TRBD1 matches at 9 bases. CDR3 amino acids: CASSSRQGGETQYF. In DNA form, the CDR3 reads TGTGCCAGCAGCTCCCGACAGGGGGGGGAGACCCAGTACTTC.